These T cell receptor beta chains were read from a single sample in a study of shared clonotypes between healthy human individuals. The protocol was immunoSEQ multiplex PCR, while the TCRdb copy is restricted to in-frame clones and leaves out a portion. The sample records about 2 million clones, 85% to 95% being singletons. The sequencing sample was made of naive CD4+ T cells sorted from blood. These receptors all stem from a young man in good health. The CDR3 runs from the conserved cysteine through the conserved F or W. A D gene is named only where the DNA matches it firmly. Rows give clone size only sometimes, using once, few, many, or a class for an expanded clone.

v_call,d_call,j_call,cdr3_length,clone_size,cdr3_aa,cdr3_nt
TRBV5-6,NA,TRBJ1-1,18,NA,CASSLFLSSVWGTTEAFF,TGTGCCAGCAGCTTGTTTTTGTCTTCCGTCTGGGGGACCACTGAAGCTTTCTTT
TRBV6-1,NA,TRBJ2-7,15,NA,CASSEHGGALYEQYF,TGTGCCAGCAGTGAACACGGTGGAGCCCTCTACGAGCAGTACTTC
TRBV7-3,TRBD1,TRBJ1-3,15,NA,CASSRTGDPGNTIYF,TGTGCCAGCAGCAGAACAGGGGATCCTGGAAACACCATATATTTT
TRBV6-1,NA,TRBJ2-7,11,NA,CASSEFYEQYF,TGTGCCAGCAGTGAATTTTACGAGCAGTACTTC
TRBV6-1,TRBD1,TRBJ2-5,13,NA,CASSRTGGETQYF,TGTGCCAGCAGTCGGACAGGGGGGGAGACCCAGTACTTC
TRBV7-9,TRBD1,TRBJ1-2,16,NA,CASSPAGTGAVSGYTF,TGTGCCAGCAGTCCAGCCGGGACAGGAGCGGTGTCTGGCTACACCTTC
TRBV15,TRBD2,TRBJ2-7,15,NA,CATSEGLAVSYEQYF,TGTGCCACCAGCGAGGGACTAGCGGTGTCCTACGAGCAGTACTTC
TRBV5-8,NA,TRBJ1-2,13,NA,CASSLILGYGYTF,TGTGCCAGCAGCCTGATCCTGGGCTATGGCTACACCTTC
TRBV30,TRBD1,TRBJ1-6,16,NA,CAWSYSGTGANSPLHF,TGTGCCTGGAGCTACTCCGGGACAGGGGCAAATTCACCCCTCCACTTT
TRBV21-1,NA,TRBJ1-1,20,NA,CASSKGRNRASAERDTEAFF,TGTGCCAGCAGCAAAGGGAGGAATAGGGCCTCGGCCGAGAGAGACACTGAAGCTTTCTTT
TRBV7-2,NA,TRBJ1-5,13,many,CASSLGGSQPQHF,TGTGCCAGCAGCTTAGGGGGAAGTCAGCCCCAGCATTTT
TRBV19,TRBD2,TRBJ2-7,17,NA,CASSIGLAGGQSYEQYF,TGTGCCAGTAGTATAGGACTAGCGGGAGGCCAGTCCTACGAGCAGTACTTC
TRBV19,NA,TRBJ2-7,12,NA,CASSNRVHEQYF,TGTGCCAGTAGTAACAGGGTCCACGAGCAGTACTTC
TRBV7-9,TRBD1,TRBJ2-7,15,NA,CASSLGGTGFAEQYF,TGTGCCAGCAGCTTAGGGGGGACAGGGTTCGCCGAGCAGTACTTC
TRBV30,NA,TRBJ2-7,13,NA,CAWSAGNSGEQYF,TGTGCCTGGAGTGCGGGGAATTCCGGCGAGCAGTACTTC
TRBV25-1,TRBD2,TRBJ2-5,18,NA,CASSELQAGGPFRETQYF,TGTGCCAGCAGTGAATTGCAAGCGGGAGGTCCCTTTCGAGAGACCCAGTACTTC
TRBV6-1,NA,TRBJ1-2,13,NA,CASSEPRGPGYTF,TGTGCCAGCAGTGAACCTAGGGGACCCGGCTACACCTTC
TRBV10-1,NA,TRBJ2-7,14,NA,CASSEKLKSHEQYF,TGCGCCAGCAGTGAAAAGTTAAAGTCCCACGAGCAGTACTTC
TRBV29-1,TRBD1,TRBJ2-5,12,once,CSALGQAETQYF,TGCAGCGCCCTGGGACAGGCAGAGACCCAGTACTTC
TRBV27,NA,TRBJ1-1,14,NA,CASSLGHMNTEAFF,TGTGCCAGCAGTTTAGGACATATGAACACTGAAGCTTTCTTT
TRBV12-5,NA,TRBJ2-5,13,NA,CASGLARQETQYF,TGTGCTAGTGGTTTGGCGCGGCAAGAGACCCAGTACTTC
TRBV25-1,NA,TRBJ1-5,15,NA,CASSESGEFNQPQHF,TGTGCCAGCAGTGAATCGGGAGAGTTCAATCAGCCCCAGCATTTT
TRBV9,TRBD2,TRBJ2-5,14,NA,CASSQRGSLETQYF,TGTGCCAGCAGCCAGCGCGGGAGTTTAGAGACCCAGTACTTC
TRBV6-1,NA,TRBJ2-7,11,NA,CASTIGYEQYF,TGTGCCAGCACGATTGGGTACGAGCAGTACTTC
TRBV29-1,NA,TRBJ1-1,14,once,CSVERTLVNTEAFF,TGCAGCGTTGAAAGGACGCTTGTGAACACTGAAGCTTTCTTT
TRBV28,TRBD2,TRBJ2-3,15,NA,CASRLGLGYTDTQYF,TGTGCCAGCAGGTTAGGACTAGGTTACACAGATACGCAGTATTTT
TRBV7-9,NA,TRBJ1-5,14,NA,CASSRTGSNQPQHF,TGTGCCAGCAGCCGTACAGGGAGCAATCAGCCCCAGCATTTT
TRBV7-9,TRBD1,TRBJ2-5,14,NA,CASSLDRGQETQYF,TGTGCCAGCAGTCTCGACAGGGGCCAAGAGACCCAGTACTTC
TRBV5-1,NA,TRBJ2-2,15,NA,CASSLKQGFTGELFF,TGCGCCAGCAGCTTAAAACAGGGATTCACCGGGGAGCTGTTTTTT
TRBV7-2,NA,TRBJ1-3,15,once,CASSPPGGTGNTIYF,TGTGCCAGCAGCCCCCCCGGGGGTACTGGAAACACCATATATTTT
TRBV28,NA,TRBJ2-7,16,once,CASSSGQPLVFYEQYF,TGTGCCAGCAGTAGCGGACAGCCCTTGGTGTTTTACGAGCAGTACTTC
TRBV29-1,NA,TRBJ2-6,12,NA,CSVESGANVLTF,TGCAGCGTTGAATCTGGGGCCAACGTCCTGACTTTC
TRBV9,TRBD2,TRBJ2-3,18,NA,CASSVLAGGPGSTDTQYF,TGTGCCAGCAGCGTACTAGCGGGAGGGCCCGGGAGCACAGATACGCAGTATTTT
TRBV6-1,NA,TRBJ1-3,13,NA,CASSKTAGNTIYF,TGTGCCAGCAGTAAAACAGCCGGAAACACCATATATTTT
TRBV6-1,NA,TRBJ1-2,14,NA,CALEEGLPLYGYTF,TGTGCCCTCGAAGAGGGACTACCTCTGTATGGCTACACCTTC
TRBV30,TRBD1,TRBJ1-5,13,once,CAWRGTAGQPQHF,TGTGCCTGGAGGGGGACAGCTGGGCAGCCCCAGCATTTT
TRBV19,NA,TRBJ2-5,15,NA,CASSSGLSRQETQYF,TGTGCCAGTAGTAGTGGACTATCAAGGCAAGAGACCCAGTACTTC
TRBV5-1,NA,TRBJ1-2,14,NA,CASSLDGASMGYTF,TGCGCCAGCAGCTTGGACGGAGCTTCTATGGGCTACACCTTC
TRBV6-1,NA,TRBJ2-5,11,NA,CASSREETQYF,TGTGCCAGCAGTCGTGAGGAGACCCAGTACTTC
TRBV7-2,NA,TRBJ2-7,14,NA,CASSLVVRDYEQYF,TGTGCCAGCAGCTTAGTGGTCAGGGATTACGAGCAGTACTTC
TRBV5-1,NA,TRBJ2-1,15,once,CASSLDTGTWNEQFF,TGCGCCAGCAGCTTGGATACAGGGACTTGGAATGAGCAGTTCTTC
TRBV30,NA,TRBJ1-5,14,NA,CACGQFPGNQPQHF,TGTGCCTGCGGACAGTTCCCTGGCAATCAGCCCCAGCATTTT
TRBV4-3,NA,TRBJ2-3,15,NA,CASSQESQYTDTQYF,TGCGCCAGCAGCCAAGAGTCCCAATACACAGATACGCAGTATTTT